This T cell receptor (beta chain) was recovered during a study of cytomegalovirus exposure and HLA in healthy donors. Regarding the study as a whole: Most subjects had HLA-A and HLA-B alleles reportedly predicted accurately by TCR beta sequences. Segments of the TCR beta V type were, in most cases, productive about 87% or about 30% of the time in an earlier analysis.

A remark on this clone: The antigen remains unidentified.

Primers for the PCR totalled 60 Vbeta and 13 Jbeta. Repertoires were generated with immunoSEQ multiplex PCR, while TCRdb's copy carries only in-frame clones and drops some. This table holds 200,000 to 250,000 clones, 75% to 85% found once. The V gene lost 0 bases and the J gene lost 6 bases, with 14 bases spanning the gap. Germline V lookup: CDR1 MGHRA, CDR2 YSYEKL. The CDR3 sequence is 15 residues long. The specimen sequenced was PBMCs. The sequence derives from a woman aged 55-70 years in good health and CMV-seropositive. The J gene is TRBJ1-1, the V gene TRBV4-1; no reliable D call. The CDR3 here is CASSQEAGGRAEAFF. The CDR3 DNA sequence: TGCGCCAGCAGCCAAGAGGCTGGAGGCCGAGCTGAAGCTTTCTTT.